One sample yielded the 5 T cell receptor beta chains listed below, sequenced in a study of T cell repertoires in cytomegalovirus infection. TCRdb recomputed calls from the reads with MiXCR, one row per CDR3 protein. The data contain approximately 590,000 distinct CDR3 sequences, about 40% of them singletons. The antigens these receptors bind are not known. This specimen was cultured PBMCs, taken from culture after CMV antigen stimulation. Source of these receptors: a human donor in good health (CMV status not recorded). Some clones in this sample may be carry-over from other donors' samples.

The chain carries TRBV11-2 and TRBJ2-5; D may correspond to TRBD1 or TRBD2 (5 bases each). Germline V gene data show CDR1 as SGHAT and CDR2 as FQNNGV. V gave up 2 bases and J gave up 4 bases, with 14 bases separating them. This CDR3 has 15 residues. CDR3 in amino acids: CASSLSRLRGETQYF. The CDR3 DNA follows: TGTGCCAGCAGCTTAAGCAGACTAAGGGGAGAGACCCAGTACTTC.

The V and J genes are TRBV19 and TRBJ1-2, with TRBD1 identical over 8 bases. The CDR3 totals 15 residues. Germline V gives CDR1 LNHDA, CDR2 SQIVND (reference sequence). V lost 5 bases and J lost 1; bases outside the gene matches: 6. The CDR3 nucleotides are TGTGCCAGTAGTTGGACAGGGAATAGTAACTATGGCTACACCTTC. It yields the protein CASSWTGNSNYGYTF.

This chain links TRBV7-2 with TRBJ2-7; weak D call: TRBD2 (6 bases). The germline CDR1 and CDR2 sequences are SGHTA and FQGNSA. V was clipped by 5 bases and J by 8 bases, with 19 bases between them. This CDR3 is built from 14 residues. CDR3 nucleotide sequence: TGTGCCAGCAGCCCAGGAGGTGGCGGGATTAAGCAGTACTTC. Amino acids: CASSPGGGGIKQYF. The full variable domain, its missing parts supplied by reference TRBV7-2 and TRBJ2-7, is GAGVSQSPSNKVTEKGKDVELRCDPISGHTALYWYRQSLGQGLEFLIYFQGNSAPDKSGLPSDRFSAERTGGSVSTLTIQRTQQEDSAVYLCASSPGGGGIKQYFGPGTRLTVT.

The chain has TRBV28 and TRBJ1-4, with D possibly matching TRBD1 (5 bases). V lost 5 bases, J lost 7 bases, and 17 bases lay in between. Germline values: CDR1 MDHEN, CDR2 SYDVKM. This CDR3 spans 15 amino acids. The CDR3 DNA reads TGTGCCAGCAGTGGGCCAGCGGGGCGCAGTGAAAAACTGTTTTTT. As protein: CASSGPAGRSEKLFF.

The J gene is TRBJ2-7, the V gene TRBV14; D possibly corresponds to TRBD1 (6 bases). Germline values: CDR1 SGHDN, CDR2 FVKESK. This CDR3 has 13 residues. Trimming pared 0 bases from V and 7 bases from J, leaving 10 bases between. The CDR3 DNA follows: TGTGCCAGCAGCCAAGATCTACAGGGTGAGCAGTACTTC. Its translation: CASSQDLQGEQYF. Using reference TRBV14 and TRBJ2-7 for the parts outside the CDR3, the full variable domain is EAGVTQFPSHSVIEKGQTVTLRCDPISGHDNLYWYRRVMGKEIKFLLHFVKESKQDESGMPNNRFLAERTGGTYSTLKVQPAELEDSGVYFCASSQDLQGEQYFGPGTRLTVT.